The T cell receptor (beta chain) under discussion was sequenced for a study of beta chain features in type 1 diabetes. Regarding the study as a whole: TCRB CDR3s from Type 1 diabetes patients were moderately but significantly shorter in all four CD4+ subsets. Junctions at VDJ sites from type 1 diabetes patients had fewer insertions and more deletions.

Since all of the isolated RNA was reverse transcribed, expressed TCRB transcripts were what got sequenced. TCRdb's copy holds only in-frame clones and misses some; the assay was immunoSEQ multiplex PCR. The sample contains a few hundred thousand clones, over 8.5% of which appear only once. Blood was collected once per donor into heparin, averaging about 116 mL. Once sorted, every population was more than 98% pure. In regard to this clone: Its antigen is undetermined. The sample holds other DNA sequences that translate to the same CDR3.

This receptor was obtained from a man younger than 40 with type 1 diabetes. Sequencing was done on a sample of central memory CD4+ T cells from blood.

In DNA form, the CDR3 reads TGTGCCAGCAGTTCACCGGGACAGTCCTACGAGCAGTACTTC. As protein: CASSSPGQSYEQYF. The chain couples TRBV28 to TRBJ2-7; the match to TRBD1 covers 7 bases. Trimming removed 4 bases from V and 1 base from J; junction bases left unmatched: 4. The V gene's germline CDR1 is MDHEN and CDR2 SYDVKM. The CDR3 is made up of 14 amino acids.